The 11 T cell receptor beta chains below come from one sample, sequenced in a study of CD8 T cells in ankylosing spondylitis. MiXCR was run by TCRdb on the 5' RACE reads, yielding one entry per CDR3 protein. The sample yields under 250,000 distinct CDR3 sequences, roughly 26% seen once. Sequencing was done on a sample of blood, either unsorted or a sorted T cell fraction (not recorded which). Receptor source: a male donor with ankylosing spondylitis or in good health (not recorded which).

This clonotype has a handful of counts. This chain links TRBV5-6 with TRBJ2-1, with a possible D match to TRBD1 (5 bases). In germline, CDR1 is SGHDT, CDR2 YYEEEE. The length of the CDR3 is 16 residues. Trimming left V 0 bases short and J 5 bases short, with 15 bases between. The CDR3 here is CASSLVWGRTHNEQFF. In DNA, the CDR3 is TGTGCCAGCAGCTTGGTTTGGGGCCGGACACACAATGAGCAGTTCTTC.

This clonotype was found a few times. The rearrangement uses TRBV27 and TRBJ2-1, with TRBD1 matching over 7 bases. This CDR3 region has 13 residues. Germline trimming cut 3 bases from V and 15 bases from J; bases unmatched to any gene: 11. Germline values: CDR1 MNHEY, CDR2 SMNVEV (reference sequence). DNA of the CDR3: TGTGCCAGCAGTTTCAGAGGGGGCGCAATCCTGTTCTTC. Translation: CASSFRGGAILFF.

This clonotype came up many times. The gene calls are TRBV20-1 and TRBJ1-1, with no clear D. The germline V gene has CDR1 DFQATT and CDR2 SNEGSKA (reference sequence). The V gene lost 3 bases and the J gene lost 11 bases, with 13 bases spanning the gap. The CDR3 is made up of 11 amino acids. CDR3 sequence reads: CSASTTLGAFF. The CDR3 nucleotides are TGCAGTGCTAGTACGACACTAGGTGCTTTCTTT.

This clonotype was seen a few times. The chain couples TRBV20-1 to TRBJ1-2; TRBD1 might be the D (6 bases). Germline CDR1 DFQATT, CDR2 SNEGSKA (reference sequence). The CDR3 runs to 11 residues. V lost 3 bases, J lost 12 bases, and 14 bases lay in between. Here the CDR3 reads CSASTGSIHTF. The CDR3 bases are TGCAGTGCTAGCACAGGGAGTATCCACACCTTC.

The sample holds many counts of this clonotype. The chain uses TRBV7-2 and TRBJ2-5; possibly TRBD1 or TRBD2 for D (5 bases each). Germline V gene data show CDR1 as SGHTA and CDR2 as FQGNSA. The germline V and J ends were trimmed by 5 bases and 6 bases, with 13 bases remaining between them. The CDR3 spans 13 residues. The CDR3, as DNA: TGTGCCAGCAGCCCGCAGAGGGGACAGACCCAGTACTTC. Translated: CASSPQRGQTQYF.

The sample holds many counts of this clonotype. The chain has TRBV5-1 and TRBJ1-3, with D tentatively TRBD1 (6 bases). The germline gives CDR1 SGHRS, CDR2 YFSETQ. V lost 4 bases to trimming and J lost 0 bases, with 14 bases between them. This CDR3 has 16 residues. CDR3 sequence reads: CASSRGAQLSGNTIYF. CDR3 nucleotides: TGCGCCAGCAGCCGGGGGGCCCAGCTCTCTGGAAACACCATATATTTT.

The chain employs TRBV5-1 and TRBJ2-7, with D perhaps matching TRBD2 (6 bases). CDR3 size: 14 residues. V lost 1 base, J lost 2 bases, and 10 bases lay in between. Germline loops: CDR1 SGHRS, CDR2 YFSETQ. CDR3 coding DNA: TGCGCCAGCAGCTTGAATCCGGGGGCCTACGAGCAGTACTTC. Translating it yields CASSLNPGAYEQYF.

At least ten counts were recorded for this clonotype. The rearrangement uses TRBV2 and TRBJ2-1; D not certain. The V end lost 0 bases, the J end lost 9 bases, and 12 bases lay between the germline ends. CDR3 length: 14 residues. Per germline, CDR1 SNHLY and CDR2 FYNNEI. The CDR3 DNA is TGTGCCAGCAGTGAAGCCGGACGATTATTTGAGCAGTTCTTC. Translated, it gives CASSEAGRLFEQFF.

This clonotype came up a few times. Here the CDR3 DNA reads TGTGCCAGCAGGGGGGATAAGGGGGGGAACACTGAAGCTTTCTTT. Translating it yields CASRGDKGGNTEAFF. The chain uses TRBV6-1 and TRBJ1-1; D possibly corresponds to TRBD1 (6 bases). The V and J ends lost 6 bases and 1 base respectively, with 15 bases between them. Germline loops: CDR1 MNHNS, CDR2 SASEGT. This CDR3 has 15 residues.

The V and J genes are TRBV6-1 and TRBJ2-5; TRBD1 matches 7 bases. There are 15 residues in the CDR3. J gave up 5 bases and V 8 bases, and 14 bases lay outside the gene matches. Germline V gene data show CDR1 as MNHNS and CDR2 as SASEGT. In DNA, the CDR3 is TGTGCCAGCTCGCCTACAGGGGCAGATTACGAGACCCAGTACTTC. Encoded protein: CASSPTGADYETQYF.

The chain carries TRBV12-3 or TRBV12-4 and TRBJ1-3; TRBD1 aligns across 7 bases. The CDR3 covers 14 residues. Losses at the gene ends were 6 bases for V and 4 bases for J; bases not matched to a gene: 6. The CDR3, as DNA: TGTGCCAGCAGAGCGAGGGGGCCCGGAAACACCATATATTTT. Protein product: CASRARGPGNTIYF.